One sample yielded the 27 T cell receptor beta chains listed below, sequenced in a study of Ad26.COV2.S vaccination and SARS-CoV-2 variants. Treatment noted: roughly 18 received Ad26.COV2.S at low or high dose, single or two shots; 5 received placebo; per-sample allocation not given. Sampling took place 63 days after the first vaccine or placebo injection. Libraries were prepared by immunoSEQ multiplex PCR; TCRdb keeps only in-frame clonotypes and omits some of them. The repertoire consists of about 240,000 clones, with around nine tenths occurring once and the leading ten covering over 8.5%. Sequences were derived from peripheral blood, sampled in a trial of Ad26.COV2.S vaccine versus placebo. The receptors were sampled from a person between 18 and 65 years old who received the Ad26.COV2.S COVID-19 vaccine or a placebo.

The rearrangement joins TRBV6-5 to TRBJ2-2; a possible D gene is TRBD2 (6 bases). Trimming cost V 6 bases and J 2 bases, with 13 bases left between them. Germline V CDR1 and CDR2: MNHEY, SVGAGI. This CDR3 is 15 amino acids long. CDR3 protein: CASSAGLFNTGELFF. The DNA of the CDR3 is TGTGCCAGCAGCGCGGGACTTTTCAACACCGGGGAGCTGTTTTTT.

The chain carries TRBV30 and TRBJ1-5, with D unresolved. The length of the CDR3 is 13 residues. The V end was cut by 2 bases, the J end by 0 bases, with 5 bases between. In germline, CDR1 is GTSNPN, CDR2 SVGIG (reference sequence). The CDR3, as DNA: TGTGCCTGGAGTAAGGGTAGCAATCAGCCCCAGCATTTT. Encoded protein: CAWSKGSNQPQHF.

V and J are TRBV2 and TRBJ2-7; D is unclear. The CDR3 runs to 14 residues. Between the trimmed V and J ends, which lost 3 bases and 0 bases, there was a span of 9 bases. In germline, CDR1 is SNHLY, CDR2 FYNNEI. CDR3 sequence reads: CASSDTLSSYEQYF. DNA of the CDR3: TGTGCCAGCAGTGACACTTTAAGCTCCTACGAGCAGTACTTC.

The CDR3 reads CASSQDYHPYEQYF. DNA for the CDR3: TGCGCCAGCAGCCAGGACTATCACCCCTACGAGCAGTACTTC. The chain employs TRBV4-1 and TRBJ2-7, with D possibly being TRBD2 (6 bases). V lost 3 bases and J 2 bases, leaving 11 bases between the germline ends. CDR1 and CDR2 from the germline V gene are MGHRA and YSYEKL. The CDR3 is 14 amino acids.

V gene TRBV9 combines with J gene TRBJ2-7; 7 bases are a match to TRBD2. The CDR3 is 14 residues long. Unmatched junction bases numbered 2, after V lost 0 bases and J lost 2 bases. Germline values: CDR1 SGDLS, CDR2 YYNGEE. The DNA for the CDR3 is TGTGCCAGCAGCGTAGACAGCGGGGCCTACGAGCAGTACTTC. Amino acid sequence: CASSVDSGAYEQYF.

This chain connects TRBV28 to TRBJ1-2, with D possibly matching TRBD1 (5 bases). V lost 2 bases, J lost 7 bases, and 11 bases lay in between. This CDR3 is 13 amino acids long. Germline assignment: CDR1 MDHEN and CDR2 SYDVKM. The CDR3 sequence is CASSLEGLGGYTF. CDR3 coding DNA: TGTGCCAGCAGTTTAGAGGGGCTCGGTGGCTACACCTTC.

The chain uses TRBV28 and TRBJ1-4; no clear D gene. The germline V gene has CDR1 MDHEN and CDR2 SYDVKM. V was trimmed by 7 bases and J by 7 bases, leaving 13 bases between them. The CDR3 has 13 amino acids. As DNA, the CDR3 is TGTGCCAGCACTCACCCCGGTGTTGAAAAACTGTTTTTT. It yields the protein CASTHPGVEKLFF.

This rearrangement joins TRBV10-1 to TRBJ1-5; the D gene is possibly TRBD1 (5 bases). CDR1 is WNHNN, CDR2 SYGVQD, per germline (reference sequence). V lost 2 bases and J 7 bases, leaving 9 bases between the germline ends. This CDR3 region has 13 residues. The CDR3 is CASSETRGQPQHF. As DNA, the CDR3 is TGCGCCAGCAGTGAGACCCGGGGCCAGCCCCAGCATTTT.

This clone was observed once. The chain uses TRBV2 and TRBJ2-5; tentatively, D is TRBD1 or TRBD2 (6 bases each). Trimming took 1 base from V and 1 from J, leaving 16 bases between them. Germline CDR1 reads SNHLY; CDR2 reads FYNNEI. The CDR3 length is 17 residues. The CDR3 here is CASSEDLPGGVQETQYF. For the CDR3, the DNA is TGTGCCAGCAGTGAAGATTTACCCGGGGGCGTCCAAGAGACCCAGTACTTC.

The chain uses TRBV6-6 and TRBJ1-4; TRBD1 aligns across 7 bases. CDR1 is MNHNY and CDR2 is SVGAGI in the germline V gene (reference sequence). The CDR3 runs to 14 residues. V lost 6 bases, J lost 8 bases, and 9 bases stayed unmatched. The CDR3 DNA reads TGTGCCAGCAGCCTACCCCGACAGGGCGAAAAACTGTTTTTT. This gives the protein CASSLPRQGEKLFF.

J is TRBJ2-1 and V is TRBV6-2 or TRBV6-3; a possible D gene is TRBD2 (6 bases). The CDR3 is 13 amino acids. The ends were cut back, 3 bases at V and 8 bases at J, with 11 bases in the middle. Germline CDR1 MNHEY, CDR2 SVGEGT. CDR3 sequence (DNA): TGTGCCAGCAGTTATCGGTCGGGGGATGAGCAGTTCTTC. Its protein product is CASSYRSGDEQFF.

The rearrangement joins TRBV9 to TRBJ2-1; TRBD2 is a possible D gene (5 bases). From germline, CDR1 is SGDLS and CDR2 YYNGEE. The germline V and J ends were trimmed by 8 bases and 1 base, with 19 bases remaining between them. The length of the CDR3 is 16 residues. Here the CDR3 DNA reads TGTGCCAGTGCTGCCACCCGGGGTCTGTCCTACAATGAGCAGTTCTTC. Its translation: CASAATRGLSYNEQFF.

V usage is TRBV27 and J usage is TRBJ2-7; D possibly matches TRBD1 or TRBD2 (5 bases each). Germline loops: CDR1 MNHEY, CDR2 SMNVEV (reference sequence). Trimming left V 4 bases short and J 11 bases short, with 27 bases between. There are 16 residues in the CDR3. DNA for the CDR3: TGTGCCAGCAGTTCTGCGGCCGTTCCGGGGCGAATGGGGGAGTACTTC. Its translation is CASSSAAVPGRMGEYF.

V and J are TRBV9 and TRBJ1-1, with D possibly being TRBD1 (5 bases). V was clipped by 4 bases and J by 0 bases, with 13 bases between them. Germline CDR1 is SGDLS and CDR2 is YYNGEE. The CDR3 extends over 15 amino acids. The CDR3 bases are TGTGCCAGCAGCATTACCGGGACTATGAACACTGAAGCTTTCTTT. This encodes CASSITGTMNTEAFF.

CDR3 bases: TGTGCCAGCAGTCCCACAGGGCCCTCCTACGAGCAGTACTTC. This sequence encodes CASSPTGPSYEQYF. This chain links TRBV6-6 with TRBJ2-7, with a tentative D call TRBD1 (6 bases). The CDR3 spans 14 residues. The germline V and J ends were trimmed by 5 bases and 0 bases, with 11 bases remaining between them. Germline V gives CDR1 MNHNY, CDR2 SVGAGI (reference sequence).

This clone was found once. This sample also contains other DNA sequences that code for the same CDR3. The genes are TRBV10-3 and TRBJ2-7; no reliable D call. V lost 3 bases and J 1 base, leaving 1 base between the germline ends. The CDR3 has 11 residues. Germline-derived CDR1 and CDR2 are ENHRY and SYGVKD. The CDR3 sequence: CAISDSYEQYF. The CDR3 DNA reads TGTGCCATCAGTGATTCCTACGAGCAGTACTTC.

The chain's CDR3 is CASSVSSGYEQYF. In nucleotides, the CDR3 is TGTGCCAGCAGCGTGTCATCAGGCTACGAGCAGTACTTC. The J gene is TRBJ2-7, the V gene TRBV9; D ambiguous. The CDR3 is 13 amino acids. V lost 2 bases, J lost 3 bases, and 9 bases lay in between. Germline assignment: CDR1 SGDLS and CDR2 YYNGEE.

The chain has TRBV7-9 and TRBJ2-3; 13 nucleotides line up with TRBD2. This CDR3 comprises 17 residues. The trim removed 2 bases at V and 3 bases at J, leaving 5 bases unmatched. Germline-derived CDR1 and CDR2 are SEHNR and FQNEAQ (reference sequence). The CDR3 region is CASSLTSGGAKTDTQYF. The CDR3 nucleotides read TGTGCCAGCAGCTTAACTAGCGGGGGGGCCAAGACAGATACGCAGTATTTT. The entire variable domain, with the rest obtained from reference TRBV7-9 and TRBJ2-3, is as follows: DTGVSQNPRHKITKRGQNVTFRCDPISEHNRLYWYRQTLGQGPEFLTYFQNEAQLEKSRLLSDRFSAERPKGSFSTLEIQRTEQGDSAMYLCASSLTSGGAKTDTQYFGPGTRLTVL.

The V gene is TRBV6-5, the J gene TRBJ2-1; 8 nucleotides line up with TRBD2. Germline V gene lookup returns CDR1 MNHEY and CDR2 SVGAGI. The CDR3 sequence is 15 residues long. V lost 7 bases and J lost 6; bases outside the gene matches: 11. CDR3 bases: TGTGCCAGCAACTTAGCGGGACCGACGCGCAATGAGCAGTTCTTC. Amino acid sequence: CASNLAGPTRNEQFF.

This clone has a single count. The rearrangement joins TRBV7-9 to TRBJ2-7; either TRBD1 or TRBD2 may fit D (6 bases each). The CDR3 spans 15 residues. The V and J ends lost 5 bases and 4 bases respectively, with 18 bases between them. Germline V gene sequence: CDR1 SEHNR, CDR2 FQNEAQ (reference sequence). CDR3 residues: CASSAEGQGIYEQYF. Written as DNA, the CDR3 is TGTGCCAGCAGCGCGGAGGGTCAGGGGATATACGAGCAGTACTTC.

The chain has TRBV29-1 and TRBJ2-1; no reliable D call. V was shortened by 6 bases and J by 6 bases, with 12 bases between the two germline ends. The CDR3 is 12 amino acids. CDR1 and CDR2 (germline): SQVTM, ANQGSEA. The CDR3 DNA is TGCAGCGTCCGCCGAGACCCCAATGAGCAGTTCTTC. Its protein product is CSVRRDPNEQFF.

The genes are TRBV6-2 or TRBV6-3 and TRBJ1-1; D possibly corresponds to TRBD1 (5 bases). The CDR3 runs to 14 residues. Germline V CDR1 and CDR2: MNHEY, SVGEGT. V gave up 3 bases and J gave up 1 base, with 9 bases separating them. For the CDR3, the DNA is TGTGCCAGCAGTTATGGGACTTCGAACACTGAAGCTTTCTTT. Translating it yields CASSYGTSNTEAFF.

V and J are TRBV27 and TRBJ2-7; the match to TRBD1 covers 9 bases. The CDR3 extends over 15 amino acids. V shed 5 bases and J 0 bases; nucleotides not matched to a gene: 5. Germline CDR1 and CDR2: MNHEY and SMNVEV (reference sequence). CDR3 protein: CASSAGDRASYEQYF. CDR3 bases: TGTGCCAGCAGTGCGGGGGACAGGGCCTCCTACGAGCAGTACTTC.

The chain carries TRBV7-9 and TRBJ2-7, with 8 bases lining up with TRBD2. CDR3 length: 15 amino acids. Germline V CDR1 and CDR2: SEHNR, FQNEAQ (reference sequence). Unmatched junction bases numbered 12, after V lost 5 bases and J lost 6 bases. Here the CDR3 reads CASSRPTGLAGEQYF. CDR3 bases: TGTGCCAGCAGCCGTCCGACTGGCCTAGCGGGCGAGCAGTACTTC.

This chain joins TRBV28 and TRBJ2-7, with D uncertain. Trimming left V 3 bases short and J 0 bases short, with 9 bases between. The CDR3 sequence is 14 residues long. Germline assignment: CDR1 MDHEN and CDR2 SYDVKM. CDR3 sequence (DNA): TGTGCCAGCAGTTTCGGGTCGCACTCCTACGAGCAGTACTTC. This sequence encodes CASSFGSHSYEQYF. The full variable domain, completed using reference TRBV28 and TRBJ2-7, is DVKVTQSSRYLVKRTGEKVFLECVQDMDHENMFWYRQDPGLGLRLIYFSYDVKMKEKGDIPEGYSVSREKKERFSLILESASTNQTSMYLCASSFGSHSYEQYFGPGTRLTVT.

The chain carries TRBV7-9 and TRBJ2-7; perhaps TRBD1 as D (6 bases). Germline loops: CDR1 SEHNR, CDR2 FQNEAQ (reference sequence). CDR3 length equals 15 residues. Trimming stripped 5 bases from V and 3 bases from J, with 17 bases between. CDR3 sequence: CASSPVRQVYYEQYF. The CDR3 region has the DNA TGTGCCAGCAGCCCGGTCCGACAGGTGTACTACGAGCAGTACTTC.

The V and J genes are TRBV5-8 and TRBJ2-3, with D unclear. Germline values: CDR1 SGHTS, CDR2 YDEGEE. The CDR3 contains 13 residues. Trimming pared 0 bases from V and 4 bases from J, leaving 6 bases between. The CDR3 reads CASSLAQADTQYF. The CDR3 nucleotides are TGTGCCAGCAGCTTGGCCCAGGCAGATACGCAGTATTTT.